The rows below give T cell receptor beta chains drawn from one sample of a study of monozygotic twins with inflammatory bowel disease. TCRdb re-called the 5' RACE reads; one entry per CDR3 protein, DNA not given. The table lists some 170,000 distinct CDR3 sequences, with approximately 3% in the top ten. The sample taken for sequencing was blood. The receptors originated from a human donor with ulcerative colitis or Crohn's disease, or a healthy co-twin of an affected twin (not recorded which). Both conserved end residues are part of each CDR3.

CDR3	J	V
CSATSLQGGGNTIYF	TRBJ1-3	TRBV20-1
CSATSGRAVDTQYF	TRBJ2-3	TRBV20-1
CASSLEPSTGSGANVLTF	TRBJ2-6	TRBV5-1
CASTQRGNANYGYTF	TRBJ1-2	TRBV25-1
CSVVRSSYEQYF	TRBJ2-7	TRBV29-1
CASSFGTRNYNEQFF	TRBJ2-1	TRBV19
CASSFQGLAGGPPRADTQYF	TRBJ2-3	TRBV7-3
CASVDDRGRDYEQYF	TRBJ2-7	TRBV28
CSVGEGLAGVGEQYF	TRBJ2-7	TRBV29-1
CASSLWGAVDTGELFF	TRBJ2-2	TRBV28
CASSLAGTSGSGTDTQYF	TRBJ2-3	TRBV28
CSVSASYDQYF	TRBJ2-7	TRBV29-1
CASSLGQGPTDTQYF	TRBJ2-3	TRBV5-1
CASSVDSTPGNTIYF	TRBJ1-3	TRBV9
CASSLGAGDQFF	TRBJ2-1	TRBV9
CASSSTERASGTHIRSYEQYF	TRBJ2-7	TRBV7-9
CASSLDYQPQHF	TRBJ1-5	TRBV7-2
CASSAEWDSPDYGYTF	TRBJ1-2	TRBV5-1
CAIKERTGKGSSQETQYF	TRBJ2-5	TRBV10-3
CSATGSSYEQYF	TRBJ2-7	TRBV29-1
CASSLTTGHSSYNEQFF	TRBJ2-1	TRBV12-3/TRBV12-4
CASSLVTSTQYF	TRBJ2-3	TRBV5-8
CATSRQGSETQYF	TRBJ2-5	TRBV6-7